These 21 T cell receptor beta chains were sequenced from one sample in a study of a mutant IDH1 vaccine in newly diagnosed glioma. Time point in this sample: week 23, last vaccination. Vaccine doses each comprised 300 ug of mutant IDH1 20-mer peptide, with topical imiquimod. Sequenced by immunoSEQ multiplex PCR; TCRdb stores in-frame clones only, minus some. Among roughly 70,000 clones listed, over 75% were seen once. The antigens these receptors bind are not known. The source was PBMCs, collected from a glioma patient whose treatment included an IDH1 peptide vaccine. The source is a man aged 18-30 years with glioma.

The chain uses TRBV10-1 and TRBJ2-7, with 8 bases that match TRBD2. With 3 bases clipped from V and 1 base from J, the junction kept 8 bases outside the gene matches. The CDR3 consists of 16 residues. Germline CDR1 and CDR2: WNHNN and SYGVQD (reference sequence). The CDR3 here is CASSEPGGTLSYEQYF. CDR3 DNA: TGCGCCAGCAGTGAACCGGGGGGGACCCTTTCCTACGAGCAGTACTTC.

The chain recombines TRBV27 with TRBJ2-3; no clear D. CDR1 and CDR2 (germline): MNHEY, SMNVEV (reference sequence). Trimming shortened V by 8 bases and J by 0 bases, and 18 bases separated the two germline ends. The CDR3 sequence is 16 residues long. The CDR3 region has the DNA TGTGCCAGCGCCCTAGACTCAGGACGGAGCACAGATACGCAGTATTTT. Translated: CASALDSGRSTDTQYF.

The gene calls are TRBV5-1 and TRBJ1-2, with no clear D. The CDR3 is 12 residues long. V was shortened by 0 bases and J by 2 bases, with 2 bases between the two germline ends. Looked up from germline, CDR1 is SGHRS and CDR2 is YFSETQ. The CDR3 DNA reads as TGCGCCAGCAGCTTGGAAAACTATGGCTACACCTTC. It translates to CASSLENYGYTF.

The V gene is TRBV7-2, the J gene TRBJ1-1, with D unclear. Germline-derived CDR1 and CDR2 are SGHTA and FQGNSA. This CDR3 has 14 amino acids. Between the trimmed V and J ends, which lost 5 bases and 6 bases, there was a span of 16 bases. The CDR3 DNA sequence: TGTGCCAGCAGCCGACGGCTCGTAGTAGCTGAAGCTTTCTTT. It translates to CASSRRLVVAEAFF.

The chain carries TRBV28 and TRBJ1-5; D not resolved. CDR1 is MDHEN, CDR2 SYDVKM, per germline. V was cut by 2 bases and J by 0 bases, with 11 bases left in between. The CDR3 sequence is 16 residues long. The CDR3 nucleotides read TGTGCCAGCAGTTTACTCGACGGGTTTAGCAATCAGCCCCAGCATTTT. It codes for CASSLLDGFSNQPQHF.

This clone was seen a single time. The rearrangement joins TRBV9 to TRBJ2-1; 10 positions match TRBD1. CDR1 is SGDLS, CDR2 YYNGEE, per germline. V trimming: 1 base; J trimming: 7 bases; junction bases outside the gene matches: 20. This CDR3 has 20 amino acids. The CDR3 DNA is TGTGCCAGCAGCGTAAAGCCCACTCCCTGGACAGGGGGAGTTGGAAATGAGCAGTTCTTC. Translation: CASSVKPTPWTGGVGNEQFF.

This sequence joins TRBV4-3 and TRBJ2-5; 12 nucleotides line up with TRBD2. Germline-derived CDR1 and CDR2 are LGHNA and YSLEER. The CDR3 is made up of 16 amino acids. V shed 1 base and J 6 bases; nucleotides not matched to a gene: 6. The CDR3 DNA reads TGCGCCAGCAGCCAAGGGCTAGCGGGGGGGACCAAGACCCAGTACTTC. As protein: CASSQGLAGGTKTQYF.

J is TRBJ2-2 and V is TRBV5-4; D ambiguous. The CDR3 contains 13 residues. V was clipped by 2 bases and J by 4 bases, with 6 bases between them. Per germline, CDR1 SGHNT and CDR2 YYREEE (reference sequence). The CDR3 DNA follows: TGTGCCAGCAGCTTTAAAACCACCGGGGAGCTGTTTTTT. Translating gives CASSFKTTGELFF.

The rearrangement joins TRBV5-1 to TRBJ2-5, with D unresolved. CDR3 length equals 14 residues. V lost 1 base and J lost 1, with 8 bases in between. Looked up from germline, CDR1 is SGHRS and CDR2 is YFSETQ. CDR3: CASSLRHSQETQYF. The CDR3 DNA reads TGCGCCAGCAGCTTGAGACACAGCCAAGAGACCCAGTACTTC.

DNA for the CDR3: TGTGCCAGCAGCTTATACAACAGGGGATACGAGCAGTACTTC. It encodes CASSLYNRGYEQYF. The chain links TRBV7-6 to TRBJ2-7, with TRBD1 matching over 7 bases. Germline V lookup: CDR1 SGHVS, CDR2 FNYEAQ. V trimming: 2 bases; J trimming: 4 bases; junction bases outside the gene matches: 5. The CDR3 is 14 residues long.

J is TRBJ1-3 and V is TRBV5-6, with no clear D. V was shortened by 2 bases and J by 0 bases, with 9 bases between the two germline ends. The CDR3 covers 15 residues. From germline, CDR1 is SGHDT and CDR2 YYEEEE. This chain's CDR3 is CASSFIASSGNTIYF. The CDR3 nucleotides are TGTGCCAGCAGCTTTATAGCCAGCTCTGGAAACACCATATATTTT.

The chain couples TRBV5-8 to TRBJ2-1; unclear D gene. The CDR3 covers 16 residues. Germline CDR1 reads SGHTS; CDR2 reads YDEGEE. Trimming left V 1 base short and J 0 bases short, with 11 bases between. The CDR3 bases are TGTGCCAGCAGCTTGTCATTGCCGGGCTCCTACAATGAGCAGTTCTTC. Protein product: CASSLSLPGSYNEQFF.

The chain couples TRBV6-6 to TRBJ2-3; no firm D call. CDR3 size: 13 residues. V was clipped by 5 bases and J by 0 bases, with 6 bases between them. Per the germline V gene, CDR1 is MNHNY and CDR2 is SVGAGI (reference sequence). The CDR3 coding sequence is TGTGCCAGCAGTAGCGTCAGCACAGATACGCAGTATTTT. This sequence encodes CASSSVSTDTQYF.

This clone was found a few times. The genes are TRBV5-4 and TRBJ1-1; no firm D call. V gave up 5 bases and J gave up 1 base, with 3 bases separating them. Germline V lookup: CDR1 SGHNT, CDR2 YYREEE (reference sequence). This CDR3 is built from 11 residues. CDR3 sequence: CASRKNTEAFF. CDR3 coding DNA: TGTGCCAGCAGGAAGAACACTGAAGCTTTCTTT.

The chain has TRBV19 and TRBJ1-5; 9 nucleotides match TRBD1. Germline CDR1 is LNHDA and CDR2 is SQIVND (reference sequence). There are 20 residues in the CDR3. Trimming took 5 bases from V and 0 from J; bases not matched to a gene: 17. The CDR3 is CASSPRDRAPVPNSNQPQHF. DNA of the CDR3: TGTGCCAGTAGTCCCCGGGACAGGGCCCCGGTCCCCAATAGCAATCAGCCCCAGCATTTT.

The chain links TRBV5-5 to TRBJ1-3; 7 nucleotides agree with TRBD1. Germline V gene sequence: CDR1 SGHKS, CDR2 YYEKEE (reference sequence). Trimming at V came to 4 bases and at J to 4 bases, leaving 5 bases not matched to a gene. The CDR3 has 14 residues. In DNA, the CDR3 is TGTGCCAGCAGCCAACAGGGACAGGGAAACACCATATATTTT. Translated: CASSQQGQGNTIYF.

V and J are TRBV27 and TRBJ2-3, with TRBD2 matching 11 bases. Germline assignment: CDR1 MNHEY and CDR2 SMNVEV (reference sequence). Trimming at V came to 6 bases and at J to 5 bases, leaving 1 base not matched to a gene. CDR3 size: 13 residues. The CDR3 DNA follows: TGTGCCAGCAGGCTAGCGGGGGGAGATACGCAGTATTTT. As protein: CASRLAGGDTQYF.

V is TRBV19 and J is TRBJ1-2; 10 positions agree with TRBD1. The CDR3 covers 17 residues. Germline V CDR1 and CDR2: LNHDA, SQIVND (reference sequence). The ends lost 8 bases at V and 0 bases at J; junction bases unmatched: 12. Written as DNA, the CDR3 is TGTGCCAGTGGAATGGGACAGGGGACTACTCCTAACTATGGCTACACCTTC. This translates into CASGMGQGTTPNYGYTF.

The gene calls are TRBV19 and TRBJ2-1, with 9 bases lining up with TRBD2. Per germline, CDR1 LNHDA and CDR2 SQIVND (reference sequence). Trimming cost V 7 bases and J 2 bases; bases outside gene matches: 9. The CDR3 spans 16 residues. The CDR3 reads CASMRGVAGAYNEQFF. For the CDR3, the DNA is TGTGCCAGTATGAGGGGAGTAGCGGGAGCCTACAATGAGCAGTTCTTC.

V is TRBV30 and J is TRBJ1-1; tentative D call: TRBD1 (5 bases). The CDR3 covers 15 residues. V lost 0 bases to trimming and J lost 3 bases, with 14 bases between them. The germline gives CDR1 GTSNPN, CDR2 SVGIG (reference sequence). The chain's CDR3 is CAWSVRGRVYTEAFF. The CDR3 DNA reads as TGTGCCTGGAGTGTACGGGGCAGGGTATACACTGAAGCTTTCTTT.

The genes are TRBV29-1 and TRBJ1-2; D not certain. CDR1 SQVTM and CDR2 ANQGSEA come from the germline V gene. The CDR3 sequence is 14 residues long. Trimming removed 6 bases from V and 4 bases from J, with 18 bases in between. The CDR3 is CSVAKRESRYGYTF. DNA for the CDR3: TGCAGCGTCGCTAAGAGGGAATCCCGCTATGGCTACACCTTC.